A single sample gave rise to the 23 T cell receptor beta chains below, sequenced in a study of blood T cells in healthy people across ages. Next came a second PCR, run for about 7 to 12 cycles, which used a sample-barcoded 5' primer along with a J-beta primer mix. TCRdb reprocessed the 5' RACE reads with MiXCR, giving one entry per CDR3 protein. Seen here are 550,000 to 800,000 distinct CDR3 sequences, over 20% observed once, and the top ten hold roughly 3.7%. The sample taken for sequencing was blood. The receptors were gathered from a man aged 65 to 79 in good health.

This chain links TRBV20-1 with TRBJ2-3, with TRBD2 matching over 8 bases. The CDR3 is made up of 15 amino acids. With V trimmed by 0 bases and J by 2 bases, 4 bases remained unmatched. Germline V lookup: CDR1 DFQATT, CDR2 SNEGSKA (reference sequence). The CDR3 loop reads CSARDLAGLTDTQYF. In DNA, the CDR3 is TGCAGTGCTAGAGATCTAGCGGGCCTCACAGATACGCAGTATTTT.

This clonotype has a handful of counts. The genes are TRBV4-1 and TRBJ2-7, with D possibly being TRBD1 (6 bases). The CDR3 extends over 15 amino acids. Germline V gene lookup returns CDR1 MGHRA and CDR2 YSYEKL. The V gene lost 5 bases and the J gene lost 3 bases, with 17 bases spanning the gap. The CDR3 reads CASSVTGQSHYEQYF. CDR3 nucleotide sequence: TGCGCCAGCAGCGTTACAGGGCAATCCCACTACGAGCAGTACTTC.

This clonotype occurred many times. This chain joins TRBV6-5 and TRBJ1-1; D not certain. This CDR3 is built from 13 residues. Trimming cost V 3 bases and J 0 bases, with 5 bases left between them. Germline V gene lookup returns CDR1 MNHEY and CDR2 SVGAGI. The CDR3 sequence: CASSYGMNTEAFF. The CDR3 bases are TGTGCCAGCAGTTATGGCATGAACACTGAAGCTTTCTTT.

The V and J genes are TRBV2 and TRBJ2-1; D is perhaps TRBD1 or TRBD2 (5 bases each). With 4 bases removed from V and 4 bases from J, the gap between germline ends came to 11 bases. Germline V gene lookup returns CDR1 SNHLY and CDR2 FYNNEI. The CDR3 length is 14 residues. As DNA, the CDR3 is TGTGCCAGCAGTGGAGAGGGGCTGTACAATGAGCAGTTCTTC. This gives the protein CASSGEGLYNEQFF.

Only a few counts were recorded for this clonotype. This chain uses TRBV19 with TRBJ1-6; possible D gene TRBD1, 6 bases. Trimming removed 4 bases from V and 12 bases from J, with 19 bases in between. Germline-derived CDR1 and CDR2 are LNHDA and SQIVND (reference sequence). The CDR3 loop spans 15 amino acids. CDR3 DNA: TGTGCCAGTAGTACCTCAGGGGCACCCGGCGGACCCCTCCACTTT. Amino acids: CASSTSGAPGGPLHF.

This chain joins TRBV6-6 and TRBJ1-3, with D possibly being TRBD1 (6 bases). From germline, CDR1 is MNHNY and CDR2 SVGAGI (reference sequence). CDR3 length equals 16 residues. V lost 2 bases to trimming and J lost 0 bases, with 11 bases between them. The CDR3 spells CASSYPGHLSGNTIYF. The CDR3, as DNA: TGTGCCAGCAGTTACCCGGGACATCTCTCTGGAAACACCATATATTTT.

This clonotype was found once. This sequence joins TRBV2 and TRBJ2-1; D gene unclear. The length of the CDR3 is 12 residues. CDR1 SNHLY and CDR2 FYNNEI come from the germline V gene. Trimming took 6 bases from V and 9 from J, leaving 12 bases between them. The CDR3 is CASRLSVGEQFF. The CDR3 DNA sequence: TGTGCCAGCAGGCTTTCAGTAGGTGAGCAGTTCTTC.

This sequence joins TRBV10-3 and TRBJ1-2, with D possibly being TRBD1 (5 bases). Germline lookup yields CDR1 ENHRY and CDR2 SYGVKD. This CDR3 spans 13 amino acids. V shed 8 bases and J shed 4 bases, with 14 bases lying between them. This chain's CDR3 is CAIGDLGGYGYTF. CDR3 DNA: TGTGCCATCGGGGACCTTGGGGGCTATGGCTACACCTTC.

The gene calls are TRBV4-3 and TRBJ2-3; 12 bases line up with TRBD2. Trimming removed 0 bases from V and 2 bases from J; junction bases left unmatched: 9. Germline-derived CDR1 and CDR2 are LGHNA and YSLEER. CDR3 size: 19 residues. CDR3 amino acids: CASSQDLLLAGGNTDTQYF. In DNA, the CDR3 is TGCGCCAGCAGCCAAGATTTGTTACTAGCGGGGGGAAACACAGATACGCAGTATTTT.

The sample holds a few counts of this clonotype. The CDR3 nucleotides read TGTGCCAGCAAAAGGGACAGCGGGGACAATGAGCAGTTCTTC. As protein: CASKRDSGDNEQFF. V usage is TRBV6-4 and J usage is TRBJ2-5; D is tentatively TRBD1 or TRBD2 (7 bases each). The J call may be in error: the DNA end matches TRBJ2-1 better. This CDR3 has 14 amino acids. Germline V gene sequence: CDR1 MRHNA, CDR2 SNTAGT.

The sample holds a few counts of this clonotype. This chain links TRBV10-3 with TRBJ2-1, with D possibly being TRBD2 (7 bases). Germline V gene data show CDR1 as ENHRY and CDR2 as SYGVKD. This CDR3 spans 16 amino acids. The V and J ends lost 1 base and 3 bases respectively, with 13 bases between them. Here the CDR3 reads CAISEFGGGGYNEQFF. CDR3 in DNA: TGTGCCATCAGTGAGTTTGGGGGAGGGGGCTACAATGAGCAGTTCTTC.

This clonotype came up a few times. This CDR3 reads CASRTANQPQHF. For the CDR3, the DNA is TGTGCCAGCAGGACAGCCAATCAGCCCCAGCATTTT. J is TRBJ1-5 and V is TRBV6-5, with D maybe TRBD1 (5 bases). From germline, CDR1 is MNHEY and CDR2 SVGAGI. Trimming took off 6 bases at V and 3 bases at J, with 6 bases between the two ends. The length of the CDR3 is 12 residues.

The chain joins TRBV24-1 to TRBJ2-1; D may be TRBD1 (5 bases). Trimming removed 5 bases at V and 0 bases at J, with 13 bases between. The CDR3 extends over 16 amino acids. The germline gives CDR1 KGHDR, CDR2 SFDVKD. The CDR3 loop reads CATSGFQGSSYNEQFF. The CDR3 bases are TGTGCCACCAGTGGCTTTCAGGGTTCCTCCTACAATGAGCAGTTCTTC.

This clonotype was seen only once. V usage is TRBV5-6 and J usage is TRBJ1-6; 9 bases match TRBD1. CDR1 and CDR2 (germline): SGHDT, YYEEEE. J was trimmed by 10 bases and V by 2 bases; bases with no gene match: 7. The CDR3 spans 15 residues. DNA of the CDR3: TGTGCCAGCAGCTTACAGGGGGCACCTAGGTCACCCCTCCACTTT. Protein product: CASSLQGAPRSPLHF.

V is TRBV9 and J is TRBJ2-2; maybe TRBD1 (6 bases). The germline CDR1 and CDR2 sequences are SGDLS and YYNGEE. CDR3 size: 17 residues. The V end lost 1 base, the J end lost 0 bases, and 13 bases lay between the germline ends. The CDR3 reads CASSVNPGTPNTGELFF. In DNA, the CDR3 is TGTGCCAGCAGCGTAAATCCGGGGACACCGAACACCGGGGAGCTGTTTTTT.

The chain couples TRBV6-2 or TRBV6-3 to TRBJ2-6, with D perhaps TRBD2 (5 bases). V was trimmed by 7 bases and J by 4 bases, leaving 14 bases between them. Per germline, CDR1 MNHEY and CDR2 SVGEGT. There are 15 residues in the CDR3. CDR3 region: CASIATGSGANVLTF. CDR3 bases: TGTGCCAGCATCGCAACGGGGTCCGGGGCCAACGTCCTGACTTTC.

This clonotype has only a few counts. The rearrangement joins TRBV4-1 to TRBJ2-5, with 14 bases aligning to TRBD2. The DNA end is more similar to TRBJ2-7, so the J call may be wrong. Germline V lookup: CDR1 MGHRA, CDR2 YSYEKL. This CDR3 is built from 16 residues. CDR3 nucleotide sequence: TGCGCCAGCAGCCTGACTAGCGGGAGGGTAGCCTACGAGCAGTACTTC. As protein: CASSLTSGRVAYEQYF.

This clonotype showed up just a few times. The chain joins TRBV24-1 to TRBJ2-7; TRBD2 aligns across 10 bases. J gave up 2 bases and V 1 base, and 4 bases lay outside the gene matches. The germline V gene encodes CDR1 KGHDR and CDR2 SFDVKD. This CDR3 is built from 16 residues. CDR3 coding DNA: TGTGCCACCAGTGATTTCAAGCGGGAGGGCCCCTACGAGCAGTACTTC. Amino acids: CATSDFKREGPYEQYF.

This clonotype was recorded many times. The genes are TRBV29-1 and TRBJ2-3, with TRBD1 matching over 7 bases. V was pared by 7 bases and J by 0 bases, with 7 bases of the junction left unmatched. Looked up from germline, CDR1 is SQVTM and CDR2 is ANQGSEA. There are 14 residues in the CDR3. The CDR3 here is CSDRTGTSTDTQYF. CDR3 nucleotides: TGCAGCGACCGGACAGGAACTAGCACAGATACGCAGTATTTT.

Only a few counts were recorded for this clonotype. The V gene is TRBV29-1, the J gene TRBJ2-5; TRBD1 matches 8 bases. V lost 7 bases, J lost 6 bases, and 10 bases stayed unmatched. The CDR3 has 13 residues. Germline V gene data show CDR1 as SQVTM and CDR2 as ANQGSEA. The CDR3 DNA sequence: TGCAGCGCTGATGGGGACAGGTGGCAGACCCAGTACTTC. This codes for CSADGDRWQTQYF.

A few counts support this clonotype. The chain couples TRBV4-3 to TRBJ2-1; 7 bases are shared with TRBD2. Near its end, the DNA agrees better with TRBJ2-7, so the J call may be wrong. The germline gives CDR1 LGHNA, CDR2 YSLEER. This CDR3 contains 16 residues. This CDR3 is CASSQDLASGLYEQYF. DNA of the CDR3: TGCGCCAGCAGCCAAGATTTGGCTAGCGGCCTCTACGAGCAGTACTTC.

The rearrangement uses TRBV19 and TRBJ2-5, with TRBD1 identical over 10 bases. The J call may be incorrect, as the DNA end agrees better with TRBJ2-7. The CDR3 consists of 16 residues. Germline assignment: CDR1 LNHDA and CDR2 SQIVND (reference sequence). The CDR3 bases are TGTGCCAGTAGTACGTCCGGGACAGGGGTCAGATACGAGCAGTACTTC. Residues: CASSTSGTGVRYEQYF.

This clonotype has ten or more counts. This chain connects TRBV18 to TRBJ2-3; D remains ambiguous. The germline V gene has CDR1 KGHSH and CDR2 LQKENI. The V end lost 4 bases, the J end lost 2 bases, and 10 bases lay between the germline ends. This CDR3 has 14 residues. The CDR3 DNA reads TGTGCCAGCTCACGTACAGCGTACACAGATACGCAGTATTTT. As protein: CASSRTAYTDTQYF.